The clone carrying this T cell receptor (beta chain) appeared a few times. The entry originates in a study of blood T cell repertoires in COVID-19. Study details: Nucleic acid was either cDNA or gDNA, and it came from T cells, B-cell-depleted T cells, or PBMCs.

In the source study's methods: From reference gene primer amplification, estimates of nucleated cell counts were derived. Data came from immunoSEQ multiplex PCR; TCRdb stores just in-frame clones and leaves some out. That table is the source of V, J and clone size, and D and trimming were worked out from the DNA. In the table there are roughly 250,000 clones, 80% to 85% of which are singletons. The CDR3 covers 11 residues. V lost 6 bases, J lost 10 bases, and 11 bases lay in between. This chain uses TRBV12-3 or TRBV12-4 with TRBJ2-3, with D possibly being TRBD1 (6 bases). The sequenced sample was peripheral blood. The TCR was taken from a person aged 70 to 80 with COVID-19, enrolled during active disease. DNA of the CDR3: TGTGCCAGCAGAGGCAGGGGAGCGCAGTATTTT. It is translated as CASRGRGAQYF.